A single TCR beta chain is shown here with its context. Germline lookup yields CDR1 MRHNA and CDR2 SNTAGT. Trimming shortened V by 3 bases and J by 5 bases, and 10 bases separated the two germline ends. The CDR3 length is 14 residues. In the original processing: Estimation of nucleated cell counts relied on the amplification of reference gene primers. Measured with immunoSEQ multiplex PCR; TCRdb has only the in-frame clones, and not every one. V, J and clone size were drawn from that table, and D and trimming were deduced from the DNA. In the table there are 140,000 or so clones, approximately 88% of which are singletons. This sample stems from a study of blood T cell repertoires in COVID-19.

The clonotype comes from a man aged 60 to 69 with active or convalescent COVID-19. The genes are TRBV6-4 and TRBJ2-2, with D hard to call. Sequenced: peripheral blood. CDR3: CASSDSTFTGELFF. As DNA, the CDR3 is TGTGCCAGCAGTGATTCGACATTTACCGGGGAGCTGTTTTTT.